This TCR beta chain was recovered during a study of CD8 T cells in Susac syndrome. In the study overall: Patients with Susac syndrome who were sequenced included over five with active disease and roughly 8 in remission.

The Susac syndrome patients fit the recently defined diagnostic criteria for definite or probable disease. It was with random hexamers that about 0.45 to 1 ug RNA was reverse transcribed. Via MiXCR, TCRdb re-called the immunoSEQ multiplex PCR reads, giving one row per CDR3 protein. Among 50,000 to 55,000 distinct CDR3 sequences listed, over 90% were seen once. Sequences were obtained from CD8+ T cells from PBMCs. The origin of this receptor is a human donor with Susac syndrome.

Here the CDR3 reads CASSLYGGELFF. DNA for the CDR3: TGTGCCAGCAGCTTATACGGCGGGGAGCTGTTTTTT. The V call is TRBV7-8, the J call TRBJ2-2; D gene unclear. The V end lost 2 bases, the J end lost 7 bases, and 5 bases lay between the germline ends. Germline V gives CDR1 SGHVS, CDR2 FQNEAQ. This CDR3 spans 12 amino acids.